The 31 T cell receptor beta chains below come from one sample, sequenced in a study of glioma-infiltrating T cells after dendritic cell vaccination. Stated time point: after dendritic cell vaccination, including at tumor progression/relapse. Profiling relied on immunoSEQ multiplex PCR, and the TCRdb table lists in-frame clones only, not all of them. The sample lists about 87,000 clones, 80% to 85% occurring once. This sample comprised blood, obtained after dendritic cell vaccination. Source of these receptors: a human donor with glioblastoma.

This chain connects TRBV9 to TRBJ1-2; D gene unclear. V lost 6 bases and J 7 bases, leaving 28 bases between the germline ends. This CDR3 contains 17 residues. Germline assignment: CDR1 SGDLS and CDR2 YYNGEE. As DNA, the CDR3 is TGTGCCAGCACGGGTGTCCACGCCGAAGACCAATTTGGTGGCTACACCTTC. This translates into CASTGVHAEDQFGGYTF.

CDR3 sequence (DNA): TGCGCCAGCGCCGACCTCTCGACTAATCAGCCCCAGCATTTT. Translated, it gives CASADLSTNQPQHF. The chain carries TRBV4-1 and TRBJ1-5; D not resolved. Germline CDR1 is MGHRA and CDR2 is YSYEKL. This CDR3 region has 14 residues. V was pared by 8 bases and J by 4 bases, with 15 bases between.

The chain carries TRBV30 and TRBJ1-1, with D possibly being TRBD1 (6 bases). Germline lookup yields CDR1 GTSNPN and CDR2 SVGIG (reference sequence). The CDR3 is 13 residues long. V was trimmed by 3 bases and J by 4 bases, leaving 12 bases between them. This CDR3 reads CAWRQQGSTEAFF. Here the CDR3 DNA reads TGTGCCTGGAGGCAACAGGGAAGCACTGAAGCTTTCTTT.

The rearrangement uses TRBV29-1 and TRBJ1-2; TRBD1 aligns across 7 bases. Germline V gene data show CDR1 as SQVTM and CDR2 as ANQGSEA. The V segment lost 4 bases and the J segment 8 bases; nucleotides outside the gene matches: 4. The CDR3 runs to 11 residues. The CDR3: CSVGQGVGYTF. Here the CDR3 DNA reads TGCAGCGTTGGACAGGGAGTGGGCTACACCTTC.

The V gene is TRBV11-1, the J gene TRBJ1-2, with a possible D match to TRBD1 (6 bases). Germline-derived CDR1 and CDR2 are SGHAT and FQDESV (reference sequence). V lost 4 bases and J 8 bases, leaving 14 bases between the germline ends. This CDR3 spans 13 amino acids. For the CDR3, the DNA is TGTGCCAGCAGCTCGCAGGGGACCGGCGGCTACACCTTC. Its translation: CASSSQGTGGYTF.

The chain couples TRBV6-1 to TRBJ1-1; maybe TRBD1 (5 bases). Trimming pared 6 bases from V and 1 base from J, leaving 9 bases between. Germline CDR1 is MNHNS and CDR2 is SASEGT. The CDR3 is 13 amino acids. The CDR3 here is CASRPDRNTEAFF. DNA for the CDR3: TGTGCCAGCAGGCCCGACAGGAACACTGAAGCTTTCTTT.

This rearrangement joins TRBV2 to TRBJ1-2; 7 bases are a match to TRBD1. CDR3 length: 15 amino acids. V lost 1 base and J lost 0; bases outside the gene matches: 2. Germline V gives CDR1 SNHLY, CDR2 FYNNEI. The CDR3 DNA sequence: TGTGCCAGCAGTGAAGGGACAGGTACTAACTATGGCTACACCTTC. This encodes CASSEGTGTNYGYTF.

This clone was detected a few times. The V gene is TRBV13, the J gene TRBJ1-1; tentative D call: TRBD1 (6 bases). CDR1 is PRHDT, CDR2 FYEKMQ, per germline (reference sequence). Trimming stripped 5 bases from V and 1 base from J, with 14 bases between. There are 15 residues in the CDR3. The CDR3 loop reads CASSVNQGRNTEAFF. The CDR3 DNA sequence: TGTGCCAGCAGCGTTAATCAGGGGAGGAACACTGAAGCTTTCTTT.

The chain combines TRBV6-1 with TRBJ2-7; TRBD1 might be the D (6 bases). This CDR3 spans 15 amino acids. The germline V gene encodes CDR1 MNHNS and CDR2 SASEGT. Trimming cost V 1 base and J 2 bases, with 12 bases left between them. The CDR3 is CASSEGTARTYEQYF. For the CDR3, the DNA is TGTGCCAGCAGTGAAGGGACAGCCCGAACCTACGAGCAGTACTTC.

The chain combines TRBV19 with TRBJ1-5; 9 positions match TRBD1. The CDR3 sequence is 12 residues long. Germline CDR1 is LNHDA and CDR2 is SQIVND (reference sequence). J was trimmed by 11 bases and V by 5 bases; bases with no gene match: 4. The CDR3 nucleotides read TGTGCCAGTAGTCGGGACAGGGCGGCCCAGCATTTT. It encodes CASSRDRAAQHF.

This clone was seen more than once but under ten times. The CDR3 spells CASSFLLNTEAFF. CDR3 in DNA: TGTGCCAGCAGCTTCCTGTTGAACACTGAAGCTTTCTTT. This chain uses TRBV7-2 with TRBJ1-1, with D unclear. Trimming took off 3 bases at V and 0 bases at J, with 5 bases between the two ends. Germline CDR1 SGHTA, CDR2 FQGNSA. The CDR3 covers 13 residues.

The rearrangement joins TRBV6-1 to TRBJ1-5; 7 bases line up with TRBD1. CDR1 is MNHNS, CDR2 SASEGT, per germline. V lost 8 bases and J lost 5; bases outside the gene matches: 12. The CDR3 loop spans 15 amino acids. CDR3 protein: CASADSNRGYQPQHF. The CDR3 DNA sequence: TGTGCCAGCGCCGACTCCAACAGGGGTTATCAGCCCCAGCATTTT.

The sample holds one count of this clone. J is TRBJ2-7 and V is TRBV7-3; 13 bases fit TRBD2. V gave up 5 bases and J gave up 5 bases; unmatched junction bases: 3. The CDR3 is made up of 14 amino acids. Germline CDR1 SGHTA, CDR2 FQGTGA. CDR3 region: CASSRGLAGDEQYF. CDR3 nucleotide sequence: TGTGCCAGCAGCCGAGGACTAGCGGGGGACGAGCAGTACTTC.

V is TRBV28 and J is TRBJ2-7, with 9 bases identical to TRBD1. This CDR3 contains 15 residues. V shed 5 bases and J 2 bases; nucleotides not matched to a gene: 7. The germline CDR1 and CDR2 sequences are MDHEN and SYDVKM. The CDR3 DNA follows: TGTGCCAGCAGTCAAAGGACAGGGGAAGCCTACGAGCAGTACTTC. Protein: CASSQRTGEAYEQYF. The variable domain in full, with the rest retrieved from reference TRBV28 and TRBJ2-7, is DVKVTQSSRYLVKRTGEKVFLECVQDMDHENMFWYRQDPGLGLRLIYFSYDVKMKEKGDIPEGYSVSREKKERFSLILESASTNQTSMYLCASSQRTGEAYEQYFGPGTRLTVT.

Only a few counts were recorded for this clone. CDR3 residues: CASSSGPDPSSYEQYF. The CDR3 DNA follows: TGTGCCAGCAGCTCAGGTCCGGATCCAAGCTCCTACGAGCAGTACTTC. The chain joins TRBV7-6 to TRBJ2-7; D is ambiguous. Trimming shortened V by 4 bases and J by 0 bases, and 16 bases separated the two germline ends. There are 16 residues in the CDR3. Germline loops: CDR1 SGHVS, CDR2 FNYEAQ.

The chain joins TRBV7-9 to TRBJ2-7; D may be TRBD1 (5 bases). V was clipped by 2 bases and J by 5 bases, with 7 bases between them. The CDR3 is made up of 12 amino acids. In germline, CDR1 is SEHNR, CDR2 FQNEAQ (reference sequence). The CDR3 nucleotides are TGTGCCAGCAGCTTACTAGGGGACGAGCAGTACTTC. Protein sequence: CASSLLGDEQYF. Full variable domain (rest looked up from reference TRBV7-9 and TRBJ2-7): DTGVSQNPRHKITKRGQNVTFRCDPISEHNRLYWYRQTLGQGPEFLTYFQNEAQLEKSRLLSDRFSAERPKGSFSTLEIQRTEQGDSAMYLCASSLLGDEQYFGPGTRLTVT.

The chain uses TRBV27 and TRBJ1-5; 9 nucleotides align to TRBD1. V lost 6 bases, J lost 6 bases, and 6 bases stayed unmatched. Germline CDR1 and CDR2: MNHEY and SMNVEV (reference sequence). This CDR3 is 14 amino acids long. CDR3 protein: CASSRTGESQPQHF. The CDR3 coding sequence is TGTGCCAGCAGCCGGACAGGGGAAAGTCAGCCCCAGCATTTT.

The chain carries TRBV2 and TRBJ1-3; TRBD1 aligns across 11 bases. The CDR3 is made up of 16 amino acids. Germline CDR1 reads SNHLY; CDR2 reads FYNNEI. V shed 4 bases and J 2 bases; nucleotides not matched to a gene: 4. CDR3 DNA: TGTGCCAGCAGTGGCGGGACAGGGGGAACTGGAAACACCATATATTTT. This translates into CASSGGTGGTGNTIYF.

V is TRBV29-1 and J is TRBJ2-7; D may be TRBD1 (6 bases). V dropped 6 bases and J dropped 1 base, with 13 bases sitting between them. The CDR3 is 13 residues long. CDR1 and CDR2 from the germline V gene are SQVTM and ANQGSEA. CDR3 residues: CSVLSGQSYEQYF. DNA of the CDR3: TGCAGCGTCCTTTCTGGACAGTCCTACGAGCAGTACTTC.

This rearrangement joins TRBV7-8 to TRBJ2-2; 8 nucleotides agree with TRBD2. The J segment lost 1 base and the V segment lost 5 bases, leaving 9 bases of the junction unmatched. The CDR3 has 17 residues. CDR1 and CDR2 (germline): SGHVS, FQNEAQ. CDR3 protein: CASSLRGGGRNTGELFF. The CDR3 DNA is TGTGCCAGCAGCCTTCGGGGCGGGGGGAGGAACACCGGGGAGCTGTTTTTT. Together with reference TRBV7-8 and TRBJ2-2, the CDR3 gives the full variable domain: GAGVSQSPRYKVAKRGQDVALRCDPISGHVSLFWYQQALGQGPEFLTYFQNEAQLDKSGLPSDRFFAERPEGSVSTLKIQRTQQEDSAVYLCASSLRGGGRNTGELFFGEGSRLTVL.

This chain connects TRBV5-6 to TRBJ1-2; a possible D gene is TRBD1 (5 bases). Between the trimmed V and J ends, which lost 0 bases and 0 bases, there was a span of 15 bases. The CDR3 is 17 residues long. The germline V gene has CDR1 SGHDT and CDR2 YYEEEE. CDR3 nucleotides: TGTGCCAGCAGCTTGGGTCTAACAGGCACAGCTAACTATGGCTACACCTTC. This translates into CASSLGLTGTANYGYTF.

The chain has TRBV5-6 and TRBJ1-1; TRBD1 is a possible D gene (5 bases). The CDR3 has 17 amino acids. CDR1 and CDR2 from the germline V gene are SGHDT and YYEEEE. The V end lost 0 bases, the J end lost 1 base, and 16 bases lay between the germline ends. CDR3 amino acids: CASSLAKGGAGNTEAFF. As DNA, the CDR3 is TGTGCCAGCAGCTTGGCCAAGGGTGGGGCAGGGAACACTGAAGCTTTCTTT. Combining the CDR3 with reference TRBV5-6 and TRBJ1-1 gives the whole variable domain DAGVTQSPTHLIKTRGQQVTLRCSPKSGHDTVSWYQQALGQGPQFIFQYYEEEERQRGNFPDRFSGHQFPNYSSELNVNALLLGDSALYLCASSLAKGGAGNTEAFFGQGTRLTVV.

This clone showed up just a few times. The chain links TRBV5-1 to TRBJ2-5; 9 bases map to TRBD1. Germline loops: CDR1 SGHRS, CDR2 YFSETQ. This CDR3 has 15 residues. V trimming: 1 base; J trimming: 5 bases; junction bases outside the gene matches: 6. The CDR3 coding sequence is TGCGCCAGCAGCTTGACAGGGGGCTCGGGGGAGACCCAGTACTTC. Translating gives CASSLTGGSGETQYF.

The chain uses TRBV4-1 and TRBJ1-4, with D perhaps matching TRBD1 (6 bases). Trimming shortened V by 3 bases and J by 0 bases, and 17 bases separated the two germline ends. CDR1 and CDR2 (germline): MGHRA, YSYEKL. The CDR3 length is 18 residues. CDR3 sequence: CASSQRTGTTTTNEKLFF. In DNA, the CDR3 is TGCGCCAGCAGCCAGAGGACCGGGACAACCACAACTAATGAAAAACTGTTTTTT.

The chain has TRBV6-5 and TRBJ2-1; the D gene is possibly TRBD2 (6 bases). CDR3 length equals 14 residues. Germline assignment: CDR1 MNHEY and CDR2 SVGAGI. V lost 3 bases, J lost 5 bases, and 11 bases lay in between. In DNA form, the CDR3 reads TGTGCCAGCAGTTATAGGGGACTTAACAATGAGCAGTTCTTC. Its translation: CASSYRGLNNEQFF.

Turning to this clone: The sample has other DNA sequences that encode this CDR3 too. V gene TRBV29-1 combines with J gene TRBJ2-7; 9 bases map to TRBD1. Germline CDR1 is SQVTM and CDR2 is ANQGSEA. V gave up 8 bases and J gave up 4 bases; unmatched junction bases: 9. The CDR3 extends over 13 amino acids. DNA of the CDR3: TGCAGCATTGGACAGGGGCCCGGTTACGAGCAGTACTTC. This translates into CSIGQGPGYEQYF.

This clone was counted only a few times. The J gene is TRBJ2-1, the V gene TRBV19, with TRBD2 as a possible D gene (7 bases). The CDR3 totals 15 residues. Per the germline V gene, CDR1 is LNHDA and CDR2 is SQIVND (reference sequence). Trimming shortened V by 3 bases and J by 6 bases, and 15 bases separated the two germline ends. The DNA of the CDR3 is TGTGCCAGTAGTATGGGGGCGGGGGCCAGCAATGAGCAGTTCTTC. It codes for CASSMGAGASNEQFF.

V and J are TRBV20-1 and TRBJ2-7, with 7 bases matching TRBD1. V lost 6 bases to trimming and J lost 5 bases; unmatched junction nucleotides: 4. CDR3 size: 11 residues. CDR1 is DFQATT and CDR2 is SNEGSKA in the germline V gene (reference sequence). The CDR3 DNA reads TGCAGTGCACGACAGGGAGACGAGCAGTACTTC. It codes for CSARQGDEQYF.

The rearrangement joins TRBV10-3 to TRBJ1-1; 8 bases agree with TRBD1. This CDR3 comprises 13 residues. The germline CDR1 and CDR2 sequences are ENHRY and SYGVKD. Unmatched junction bases numbered 4, after V lost 4 bases and J lost 6 bases. The CDR3 coding sequence is TGTGCCATCAGTGTCCAGGGGGCCGCTGAAGCTTTCTTT. Translating it yields CAISVQGAAEAFF.

The gene calls are TRBV19 and TRBJ1-4, with a possible D match to TRBD1 (5 bases). The CDR3 length is 16 residues. Between the trimmed V and J ends, which lost 5 bases and 1 base, there was a span of 14 bases. Germline-derived CDR1 and CDR2 are LNHDA and SQIVND (reference sequence). The chain's CDR3 is CASSDNRGETNEKLFF. CDR3 coding DNA: TGTGCCAGTAGTGACAATCGGGGGGAAACTAATGAAAAACTGTTTTTT.

The CDR3 DNA sequence: TGTGCCAGCTCACCAAACAGGGAGAACACTGAAGCTTTCTTT. It encodes CASSPNRENTEAFF. The chain has TRBV18 and TRBJ1-1, with D possibly being TRBD1 (6 bases). Trimming stripped 2 bases from V and 1 base from J, with 8 bases between. Germline loops: CDR1 KGHSH, CDR2 LQKENI. CDR3 size: 14 residues.